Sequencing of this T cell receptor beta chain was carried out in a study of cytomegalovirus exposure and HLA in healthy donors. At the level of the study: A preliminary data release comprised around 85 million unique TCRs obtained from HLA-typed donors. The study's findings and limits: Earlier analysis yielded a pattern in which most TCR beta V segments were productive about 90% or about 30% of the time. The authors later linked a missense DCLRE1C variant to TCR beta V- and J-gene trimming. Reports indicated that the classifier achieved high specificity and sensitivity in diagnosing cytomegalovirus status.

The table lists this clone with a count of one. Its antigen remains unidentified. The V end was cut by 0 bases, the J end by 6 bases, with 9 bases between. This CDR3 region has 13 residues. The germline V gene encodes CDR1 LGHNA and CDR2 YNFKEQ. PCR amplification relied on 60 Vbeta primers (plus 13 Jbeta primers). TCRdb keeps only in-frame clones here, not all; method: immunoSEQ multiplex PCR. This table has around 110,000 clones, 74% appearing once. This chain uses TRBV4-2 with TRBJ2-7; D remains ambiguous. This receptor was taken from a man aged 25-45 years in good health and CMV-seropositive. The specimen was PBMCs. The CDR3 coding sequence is TGTGCCAGCAGCCAAGATCCCAGAAGCGAGCAGTACTTC. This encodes CASSQDPRSEQYF.